This section outlines one TCR beta chain sequence together with its context. The target antigen is unknown. V lost 5 bases, J lost 5 bases, and 12 bases stayed unmatched. The CDR3 runs 16 residues. Germline CDR1 reads MGHDK; CDR2 reads SYGVNS. Treatment meaning: around 19 received Ad26.COV2.S at low or high dose, single or two shots; 5 received placebo; per-sample allocation not given. The samples were gathered on day 63 after the first injection of vaccine or placebo. In Boston, the donor was an adult between 18-55 years of age. This specimen comes from a study of Ad26.COV2.S vaccination and SARS-CoV-2 variants. Turning to the study itself: As a participant in COV1001, the donor was in the Ad26.COV2.S trial arm. Ad26.COV2.S given intramuscularly, once or twice 56 days apart.

Points from the study as a whole: Vaccinated individuals (as opposed to placebo recipients) had higher spike-specific TCR breadth.

Profiled with immunoSEQ multiplex PCR; TCRdb holds only in-frame clones, not every one. The table includes about 430,000 clones, around nine tenths detected once. This clonotype was obtained from a person aged 18 to 59 who received the Ad26.COV2.S COVID-19 vaccine or a placebo. The chain recombines TRBV25-1 with TRBJ2-5; TRBD2 agrees at 9 bases. The source was peripheral blood, collected in a trial of Ad26.COV2.S vaccine versus placebo. The CDR3 DNA reads as TGTGCCAGCAGTAAAATAGGTCTAGCGGGAATGGAGACCCAGTACTTC. Translating gives CASSKIGLAGMETQYF.